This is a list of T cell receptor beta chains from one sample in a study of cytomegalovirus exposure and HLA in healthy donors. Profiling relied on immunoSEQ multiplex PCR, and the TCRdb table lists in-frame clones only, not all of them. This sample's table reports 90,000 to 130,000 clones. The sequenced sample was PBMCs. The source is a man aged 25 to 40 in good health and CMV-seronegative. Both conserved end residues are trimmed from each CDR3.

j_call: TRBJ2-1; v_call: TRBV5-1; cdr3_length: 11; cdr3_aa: ASRSEAVNEQF
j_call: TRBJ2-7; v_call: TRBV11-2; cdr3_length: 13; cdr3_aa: ASSPEAGGSYEQY
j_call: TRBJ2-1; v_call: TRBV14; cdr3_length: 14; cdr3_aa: ASSQDQTIGVNEQF
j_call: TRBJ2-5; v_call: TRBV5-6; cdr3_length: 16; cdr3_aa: ASSLEFGGQGGGETQY
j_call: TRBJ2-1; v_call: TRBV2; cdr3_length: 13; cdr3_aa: ASSDRGGSYNEQF
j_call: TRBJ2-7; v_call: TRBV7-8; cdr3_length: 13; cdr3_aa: ASSPKLASPYEQY
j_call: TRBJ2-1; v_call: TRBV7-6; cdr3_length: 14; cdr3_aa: ASSLLGGGLYNEQF
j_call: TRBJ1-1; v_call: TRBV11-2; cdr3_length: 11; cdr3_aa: ASSLDLDTEAF
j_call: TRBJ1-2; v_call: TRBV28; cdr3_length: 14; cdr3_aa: ASSFDEDRANYGYT
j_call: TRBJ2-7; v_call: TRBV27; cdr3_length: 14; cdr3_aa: ASSRSPGVQVNEQY
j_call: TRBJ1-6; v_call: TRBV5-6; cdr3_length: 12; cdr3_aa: ASSLGQEDSPLH
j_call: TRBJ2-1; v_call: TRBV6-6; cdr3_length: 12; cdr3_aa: ASSSRGTGNEQF
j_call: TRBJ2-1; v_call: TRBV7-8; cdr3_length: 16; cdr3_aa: ASSLGWALAGGYNEQF
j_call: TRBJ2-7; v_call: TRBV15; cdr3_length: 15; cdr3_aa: ATSREDKAGGAYEQY
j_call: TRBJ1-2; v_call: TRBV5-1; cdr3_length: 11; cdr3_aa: ASSLGTVGGYT
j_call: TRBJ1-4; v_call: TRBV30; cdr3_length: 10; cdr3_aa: AWEEGDEKLF
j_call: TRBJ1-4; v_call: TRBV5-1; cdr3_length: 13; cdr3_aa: ASSLEGQGTEKLF
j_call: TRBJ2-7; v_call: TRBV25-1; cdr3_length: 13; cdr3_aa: ASSHRQESSYEQY
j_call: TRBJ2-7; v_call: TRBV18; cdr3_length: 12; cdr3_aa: ASSPGQGSYEQY
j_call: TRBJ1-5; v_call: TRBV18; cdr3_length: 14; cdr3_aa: ASSPWSGQGNQPQH
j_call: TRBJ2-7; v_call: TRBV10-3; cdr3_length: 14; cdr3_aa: AITSSGDRVSYEQY
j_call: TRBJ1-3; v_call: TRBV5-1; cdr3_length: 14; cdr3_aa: ASSLYRVDSGNTIY
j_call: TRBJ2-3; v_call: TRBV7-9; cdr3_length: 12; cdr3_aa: ASSPAGATDTQY
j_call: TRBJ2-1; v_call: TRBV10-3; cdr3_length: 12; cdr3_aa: AITDRIADNEQF
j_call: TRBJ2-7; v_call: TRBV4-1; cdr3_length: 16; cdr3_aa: ASSHTNPTGIGFYEQY
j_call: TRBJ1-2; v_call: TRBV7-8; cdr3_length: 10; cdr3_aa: ASSGANYGYT
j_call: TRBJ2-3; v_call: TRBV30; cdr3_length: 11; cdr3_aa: AWSVGGTDTQY
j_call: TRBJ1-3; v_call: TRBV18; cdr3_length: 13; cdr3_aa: ASSRETGAGNTIY
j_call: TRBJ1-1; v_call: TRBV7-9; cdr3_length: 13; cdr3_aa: ASSLIGQGSTEAF
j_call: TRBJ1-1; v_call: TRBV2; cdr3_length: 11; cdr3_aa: ASSEDDASGAF
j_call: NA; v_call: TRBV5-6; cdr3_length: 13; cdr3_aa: ASNYLGDRGREQY
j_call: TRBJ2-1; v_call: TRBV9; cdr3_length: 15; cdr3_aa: ASSYNRRDRERNEQF
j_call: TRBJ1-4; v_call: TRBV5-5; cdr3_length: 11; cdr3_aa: ASSPGASEKLF
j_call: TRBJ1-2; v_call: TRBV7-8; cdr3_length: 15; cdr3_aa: ASSSRLGQASNYGYT
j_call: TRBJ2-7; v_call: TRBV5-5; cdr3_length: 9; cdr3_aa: ASSLLHEQY
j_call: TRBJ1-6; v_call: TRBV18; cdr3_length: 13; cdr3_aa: ASSPYGDTNSPLH
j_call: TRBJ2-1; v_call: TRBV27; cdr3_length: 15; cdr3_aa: ASRRDRSQSSYNEQF
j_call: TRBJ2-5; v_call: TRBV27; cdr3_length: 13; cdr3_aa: ASRRGQGARETQY
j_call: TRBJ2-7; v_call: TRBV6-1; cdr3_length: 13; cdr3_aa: ASSEAGRGTYEQY
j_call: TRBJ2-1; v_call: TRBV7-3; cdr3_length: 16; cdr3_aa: ASSLTGGAGFAYNEQF
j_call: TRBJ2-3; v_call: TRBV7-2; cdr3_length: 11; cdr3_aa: ASRATGTDTQY
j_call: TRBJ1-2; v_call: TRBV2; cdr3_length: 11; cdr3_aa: ASSARTLHGYT
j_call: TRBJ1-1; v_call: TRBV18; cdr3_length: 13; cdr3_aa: ASSPGGESNTEAF
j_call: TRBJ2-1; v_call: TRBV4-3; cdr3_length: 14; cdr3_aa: ASSQESGGDYNEQF
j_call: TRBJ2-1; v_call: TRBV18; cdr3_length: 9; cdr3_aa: ASSPEGEQF
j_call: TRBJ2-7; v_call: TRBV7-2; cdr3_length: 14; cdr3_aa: ASSLSGTGPSYEQY
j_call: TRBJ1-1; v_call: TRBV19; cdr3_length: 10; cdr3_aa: ASSLDRTEAF
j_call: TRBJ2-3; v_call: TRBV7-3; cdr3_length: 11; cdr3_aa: ASSPDRGDTQY
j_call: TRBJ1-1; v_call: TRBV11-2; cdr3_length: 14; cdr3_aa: ASSHLLTAGYTEAF
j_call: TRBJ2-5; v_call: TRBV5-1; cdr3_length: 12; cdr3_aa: ASSLPGTEETQY
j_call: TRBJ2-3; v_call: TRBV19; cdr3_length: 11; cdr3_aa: ASSPTRGDTQY
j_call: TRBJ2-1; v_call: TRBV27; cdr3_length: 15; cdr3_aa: ASSFRILAGGSTEQF
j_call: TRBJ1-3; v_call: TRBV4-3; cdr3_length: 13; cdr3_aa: ASSPGSGGGNTIY
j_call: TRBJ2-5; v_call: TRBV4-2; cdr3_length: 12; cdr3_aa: ASSQANSQETQY
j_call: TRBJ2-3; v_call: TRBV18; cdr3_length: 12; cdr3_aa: ASSPPGGADTQY
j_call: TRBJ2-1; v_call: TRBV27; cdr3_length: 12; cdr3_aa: ASSLYSDLDEQF
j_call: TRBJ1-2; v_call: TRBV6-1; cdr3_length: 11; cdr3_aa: ASSEERTAGYT
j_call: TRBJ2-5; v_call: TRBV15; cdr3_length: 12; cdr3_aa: ATSRGTIPTERY